This TCR beta chain is drawn from a study of technical replicates of blood from a few donors. V was trimmed by 8 bases and J by 6 bases, leaving 20 bases between them. Germline loops: CDR1 MNHNS, CDR2 SASEGT. CDR3 size: 14 residues. Sequencing used immunoSEQ multiplex PCR; TCRdb keeps in-frame clones, though not all of them. The sample carries fewer than 85,000 clones, roughly 94% recorded once. This TCR was sampled from a human donor in good health. The chain recombines TRBV6-1 with TRBJ2-7; TRBD2 is a possible D gene (6 bases). Sequenced material: T cells isolated from PBMCs. CDR3 sequence: CASGGLLLTSEQYF. The CDR3 DNA reads TGTGCCAGCGGGGGACTCCTCCTAACCAGCGAGCAGTACTTC.